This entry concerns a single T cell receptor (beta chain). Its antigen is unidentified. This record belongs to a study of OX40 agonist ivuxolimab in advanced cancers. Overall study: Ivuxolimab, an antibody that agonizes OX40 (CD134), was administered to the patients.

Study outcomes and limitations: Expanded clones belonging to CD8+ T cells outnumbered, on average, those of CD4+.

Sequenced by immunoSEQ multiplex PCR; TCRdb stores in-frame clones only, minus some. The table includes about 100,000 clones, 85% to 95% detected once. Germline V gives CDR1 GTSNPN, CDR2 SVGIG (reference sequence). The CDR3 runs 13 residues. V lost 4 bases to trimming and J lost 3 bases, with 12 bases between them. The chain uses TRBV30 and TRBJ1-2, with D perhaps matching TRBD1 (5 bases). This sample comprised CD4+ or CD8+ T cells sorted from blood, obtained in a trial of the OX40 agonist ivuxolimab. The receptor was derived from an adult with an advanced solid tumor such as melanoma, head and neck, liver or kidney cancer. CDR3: CAWTWGGDYGYTF. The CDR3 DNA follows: TGTGCCTGGACCTGGGGGGGGGACTATGGCTACACCTTC.